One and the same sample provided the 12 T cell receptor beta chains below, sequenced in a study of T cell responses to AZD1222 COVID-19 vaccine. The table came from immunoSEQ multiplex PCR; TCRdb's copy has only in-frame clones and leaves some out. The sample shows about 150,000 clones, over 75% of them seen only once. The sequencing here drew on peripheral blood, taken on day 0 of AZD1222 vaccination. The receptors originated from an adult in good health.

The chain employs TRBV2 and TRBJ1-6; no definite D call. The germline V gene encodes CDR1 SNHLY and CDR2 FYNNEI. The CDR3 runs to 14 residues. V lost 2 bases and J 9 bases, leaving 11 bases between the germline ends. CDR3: CASSERQESSPLHF. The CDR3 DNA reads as TGTGCCAGCAGTGAACGGCAGGAGTCTTCACCCCTCCACTTT.

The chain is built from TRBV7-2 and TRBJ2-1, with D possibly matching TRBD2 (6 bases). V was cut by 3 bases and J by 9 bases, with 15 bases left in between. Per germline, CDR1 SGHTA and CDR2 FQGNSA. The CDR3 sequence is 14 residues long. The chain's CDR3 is CASSLGGGAPEQFF. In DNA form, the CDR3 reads TGTGCCAGCAGCTTGGGGGGTGGTGCACCTGAGCAGTTCTTC.

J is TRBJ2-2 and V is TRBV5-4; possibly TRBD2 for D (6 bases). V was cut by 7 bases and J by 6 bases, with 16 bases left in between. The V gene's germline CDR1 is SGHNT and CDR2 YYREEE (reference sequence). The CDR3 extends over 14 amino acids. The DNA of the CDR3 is TGTGCCAGCTTTGGGGCGGGACGGGCCGGGGAGCTGTTTTTT. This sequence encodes CASFGAGRAGELFF.

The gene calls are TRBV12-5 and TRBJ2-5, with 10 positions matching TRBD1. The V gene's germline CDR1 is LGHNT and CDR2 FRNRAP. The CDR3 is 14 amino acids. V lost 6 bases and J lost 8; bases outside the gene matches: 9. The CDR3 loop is CASGTSGTGVTQYF. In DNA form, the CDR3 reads TGTGCTAGTGGAACATCCGGGACAGGGGTCACCCAGTACTTC.

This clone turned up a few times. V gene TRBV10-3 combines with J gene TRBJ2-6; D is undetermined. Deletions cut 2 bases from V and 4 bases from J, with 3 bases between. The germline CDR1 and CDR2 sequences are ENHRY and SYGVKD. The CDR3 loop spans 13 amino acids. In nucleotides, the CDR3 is TGTGCCATCAGTGAGCCCGGGGCCAACGTCCTGACTTTC. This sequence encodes CAISEPGANVLTF.

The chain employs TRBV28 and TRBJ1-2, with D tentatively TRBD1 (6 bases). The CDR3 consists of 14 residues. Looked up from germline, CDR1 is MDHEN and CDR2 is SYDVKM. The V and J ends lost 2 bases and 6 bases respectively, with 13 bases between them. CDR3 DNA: TGTGCCAGCAGTTTAACATCGGGGGGCCATGGCTACACCTTC. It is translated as CASSLTSGGHGYTF.

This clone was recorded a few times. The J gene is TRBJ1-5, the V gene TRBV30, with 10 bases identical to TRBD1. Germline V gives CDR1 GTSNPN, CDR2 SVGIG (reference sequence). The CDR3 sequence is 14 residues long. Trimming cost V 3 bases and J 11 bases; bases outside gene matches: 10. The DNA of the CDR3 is TGTGCCTGGAGCTCCGGGACAGGGGAAAAGTCCCAGCATTTT. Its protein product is CAWSSGTGEKSQHF.

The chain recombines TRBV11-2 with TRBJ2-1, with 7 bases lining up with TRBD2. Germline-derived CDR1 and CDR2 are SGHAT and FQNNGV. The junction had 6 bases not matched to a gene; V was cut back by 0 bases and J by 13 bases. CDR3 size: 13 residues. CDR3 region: CASSLEGLRPQFF. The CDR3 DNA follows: TGTGCCAGCAGCTTAGAGGGACTACGACCCCAGTTCTTC.

The CDR3 bases are TGTGCCAGCAGTTTCGGAACGCCGCCGCCCCCTAGCAATCAGCCCCAGCATTTT. This encodes CASSFGTPPPPSNQPQHF. This chain uses TRBV28 with TRBJ1-5; D unresolved. This CDR3 comprises 18 residues. V lost 3 bases, J lost 0 bases, and 18 bases lay in between. Germline assignment: CDR1 MDHEN and CDR2 SYDVKM.

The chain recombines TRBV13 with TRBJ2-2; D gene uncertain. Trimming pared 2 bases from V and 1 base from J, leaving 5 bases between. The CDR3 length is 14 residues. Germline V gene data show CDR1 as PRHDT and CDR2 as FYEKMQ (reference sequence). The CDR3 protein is CASSLLGNTGELFF. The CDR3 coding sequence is TGTGCCAGCAGCTTATTAGGGAACACCGGGGAGCTGTTTTTT.

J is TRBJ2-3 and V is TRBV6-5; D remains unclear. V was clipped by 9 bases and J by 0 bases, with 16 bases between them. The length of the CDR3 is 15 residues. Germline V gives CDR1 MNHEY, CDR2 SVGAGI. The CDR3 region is CASCPGFFSTDTQYF. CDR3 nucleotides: TGTGCCAGTTGCCCGGGCTTCTTTAGCACAGATACGCAGTATTTT.

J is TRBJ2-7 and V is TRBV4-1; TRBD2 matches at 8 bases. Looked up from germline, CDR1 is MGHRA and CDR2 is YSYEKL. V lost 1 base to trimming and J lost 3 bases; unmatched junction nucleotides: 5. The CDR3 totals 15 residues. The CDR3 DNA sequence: TGCGCCAGCAGCCAAGTTCCCCGGGAGGGCTACGAGCAGTACTTC. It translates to CASSQVPREGYEQYF.